The sequence of this T cell receptor (beta chain) was determined in a study of spatial heterogeneity in lung cancer. Study-wide context: Blood was sampled in part at disease recurrence; median time to first recurrence was around 380 days. Alpha-chain sequences were consistently detected less often than beta-chain sequences.

The junction had 4 bases not matched to a gene; V was cut back by 6 bases and J by 2 bases. Germline V CDR1 and CDR2: SQVTM, ANQGSEA. The CDR3 consists of 12 residues. This clonotype was counted ten times or more. Its antigen is unknown. Since it is a stray read in a library aimed at alpha chains, this beta chain has a size that is not meaningful. General study findings and limits: Ubiquitous expanded tumor TCRs surfaced in blood more at resection than they did at follow-up.

Individually, TCR cDNA molecules were each labelled with a unique molecular identifier. Using its own MiXCR run on the 5' RACE reads, TCRdb lists one record per CDR3 protein. In the table there are approximately 9,700 distinct CDR3 sequences, around 4.2% of which are singletons. Noted time point: blood taken at disease recurrence. Tumor, nontumor lung or frozen PBMC supplied whole RNA that was sequenced unsorted. The material was PBMCs, obtained at recurrence. The rearrangement uses TRBV29-1 and TRBJ2-7, with 7 bases aligning to TRBD1. The receptor comes from a female donor with early-stage non-small cell lung cancer. In DNA, the CDR3 is TGCAGCGTACGGACAGGACCCTACGAGCAGTACTTC. This translates into CSVRTGPYEQYF.